Below are 25 T cell receptor beta chains sequenced from a single sample in a study of OX40 agonist ivuxolimab in advanced cancers. TCRdb's copy holds only in-frame clones and misses some; the assay was immunoSEQ multiplex PCR. The table lists about 100,000 clones, 90% of them singletons. Sequenced material: CD4+ or CD8+ T cells sorted from blood, taken in a trial of the OX40 agonist ivuxolimab. The receptors come from an adult with an advanced solid tumor such as melanoma, head and neck, liver or kidney cancer.

The chain links TRBV27 to TRBJ1-3; a possible D gene is TRBD1 (5 bases). Germline CDR1 and CDR2: MNHEY and SMNVEV (reference sequence). V was cut by 5 bases and J by 3 bases, with 8 bases left in between. This CDR3 has 13 residues. CDR3 in DNA: TGTGCCAGCAGTCAGGGTGTTGGAAACACCATATATTTT. It codes for CASSQGVGNTIYF.

This sequence joins TRBV7-3 and TRBJ2-3; TRBD2 might be the D (6 bases). Germline-derived CDR1 and CDR2 are SGHTA and FQGTGA. Trimming took off 3 bases at V and 0 bases at J, with 7 bases between the two ends. This CDR3 has 14 residues. DNA for the CDR3: TGTGCCAGCAGCTTTCGGGGGAGCACAGATACGCAGTATTTT. Translation: CASSFRGSTDTQYF. Drawing the rest from reference TRBV7-3 and TRBJ2-3, the complete variable domain is GAGVSQTPSNKVTEKGKYVELRCDPISGHTALYWYRQSLGQGPEFLIYFQGTGAADDSGLPNDRFFAVRPEGSVSTLKIQRTERGDSAVYLCASSFRGSTDTQYFGPGTRLTVL.

The V gene is TRBV4-2, the J gene TRBJ1-2; D is uncertain. The germline V gene encodes CDR1 LGHNA and CDR2 YNFKEQ. The CDR3 loop spans 12 amino acids. V dropped 2 bases and J dropped 8 bases, with 9 bases sitting between them. This CDR3 is CASSQLGWGYTF. CDR3 DNA: TGTGCCAGCAGCCAACTCGGCTGGGGCTACACCTTC.

The rearrangement uses TRBV2 and TRBJ2-7; D perhaps matches TRBD2 (5 bases). Trimming removed 4 bases at V and 0 bases at J, with 7 bases between. The CDR3 is made up of 13 amino acids. Germline V gives CDR1 SNHLY, CDR2 FYNNEI. The CDR3 spells CASSVRDSYEQYF. The CDR3 DNA reads TGTGCCAGCAGTGTCCGGGACTCCTACGAGCAGTACTTC.

The CDR3 sequence: CASSPPGWGAFTDTQYF. In DNA form, the CDR3 reads TGTGCCAGCTCCCCCCCCGGTTGGGGGGCGTTCACAGATACGCAGTATTTT. V usage is TRBV18 and J usage is TRBJ2-3; either TRBD1 or TRBD2 may fit D (6 bases each). Germline V gene sequence: CDR1 KGHSH, CDR2 LQKENI. This CDR3 region has 17 residues. V lost 6 bases and J lost 2, with 21 bases in between.

DNA for the CDR3: TGTGCCAGCTCACCCCTAGACAGGGGAAGAAACACTGAAGCTTTCTTT. It encodes CASSPLDRGRNTEAFF. The chain recombines TRBV18 with TRBJ1-1; 8 nucleotides agree with TRBD1. V dropped 3 bases and J dropped 2; count of bases not matched to a gene: 8. The V gene's germline CDR1 is KGHSH and CDR2 LQKENI. The CDR3 is 16 amino acids.

CDR3 amino acids: CSVAVASGYNEQFF. For the CDR3, the DNA is TGCAGCGTGGCGGTGGCTAGCGGATACAATGAGCAGTTCTTC. This chain uses TRBV29-1 with TRBJ2-1, with 7 bases lining up with TRBD2. CDR1 and CDR2 from the germline V gene are SQVTM and ANQGSEA. The CDR3 has 14 amino acids. With V trimmed by 6 bases and J by 4 bases, 9 bases remained unmatched.

The rearrangement joins TRBV7-8 to TRBJ1-2; D is undetermined. The germline V gene encodes CDR1 SGHVS and CDR2 FQNEAQ. Deletions cut 5 bases from V and 5 bases from J, with 12 bases between. This CDR3 is 13 amino acids long. CDR3 in DNA: TGTGCCAGCAGCCTGGACGGGTTATATGGCTACACCTTC. Translating gives CASSLDGLYGYTF.

V and J are TRBV7-3 and TRBJ1-5, with D uncertain. Germline V lookup: CDR1 SGHTA, CDR2 FQGTGA. The CDR3 totals 15 residues. The V and J ends lost 0 bases and 4 bases respectively, with 10 bases between them. DNA for the CDR3: TGTGCCAGCAGCTTAACAGGCCGGATTAATCAGCCCCAGCATTTT. It is translated as CASSLTGRINQPQHF.

The chain links TRBV11-3 to TRBJ2-1; D perhaps matches TRBD1 (7 bases). Between the trimmed V and J ends, which lost 5 bases and 5 bases, there was a span of 22 bases. This CDR3 has 17 amino acids. Germline values: CDR1 SGHNT, CDR2 YENEEA. The CDR3 region has the DNA TGTGCCAGCAGCACCCGCGAGACAGGGTGGGGGGACAATGAGCAGTTCTTC. The encoded protein is CASSTRETGWGDNEQFF.

The V gene is TRBV7-3, the J gene TRBJ2-6; D may correspond to TRBD1 or TRBD2 (6 bases each). V was pared by 4 bases and J by 0 bases, with 28 bases between. The germline CDR1 and CDR2 sequences are SGHTA and FQGTGA. CDR3 length equals 22 residues. The CDR3 loop is CASSYFTGGGGQRPSGANVLTF. DNA for the CDR3: TGTGCCAGCAGCTACTTTACTGGGGGAGGAGGACAGAGGCCCTCTGGGGCCAACGTCCTGACTTTC.

The chain couples TRBV18 to TRBJ2-1, with TRBD1 matching 8 bases. CDR3 length equals 14 residues. CDR1 is KGHSH, CDR2 LQKENI, per germline. The ends lost 5 bases at V and 9 bases at J; junction bases unmatched: 9. Here the CDR3 reads CASSSSQGAGEQFF. The CDR3 DNA reads TGTGCCAGCTCATCATCTCAGGGGGCAGGTGAGCAGTTCTTC. The variable domain in full, completed from reference TRBV18 and TRBJ2-1, reads NAGVMQNPRHLVRRRGQEARLRCSPMKGHSHVYWYRQLPEEGLKFMVYLQKENIIDESGMPKERFSAEFPKEGPSILRIQQVVRGDSAAYFCASSSSQGAGEQFFGPGTRLTVL.

This chain uses TRBV5-8 with TRBJ2-7; 7 bases agree with TRBD1. Germline CDR1 and CDR2: SGHTS and YDEGEE. With 0 bases clipped from V and 5 bases from J, the junction kept 5 bases outside the gene matches. The CDR3 totals 14 residues. The CDR3 DNA is TGTGCCAGCAGCTTGGATATAGGGGGCGACGAGCAGTACTTC. Its protein product is CASSLDIGGDEQYF.

The genes are TRBV7-2 and TRBJ2-5, with 7 bases identical to TRBD1. This CDR3 region has 15 residues. Germline V gene sequence: CDR1 SGHTA, CDR2 FQGNSA. Trimming removed 3 bases from V and 2 bases from J; junction bases left unmatched: 6. DNA of the CDR3: TGTGCCAGCAGCTTTGCCGGGACAGCGCAAGAGACCCAGTACTTC. It specifies CASSFAGTAQETQYF.

The chain recombines TRBV19 with TRBJ2-3, with D perhaps matching TRBD1 or TRBD2 (5 bases each). CDR3 length equals 14 residues. V was shortened by 0 bases and J by 6 bases, with 10 bases between the two germline ends. Germline assignment: CDR1 LNHDA and CDR2 SQIVND (reference sequence). DNA for the CDR3: TGTGCCAGTAGTATAGACGCAGGGACGGATACGCAGTATTTT. Protein: CASSIDAGTDTQYF.

Only one count was recorded for this clone. V usage is TRBV5-1 and J usage is TRBJ1-1; D not resolved. Trimming pared 0 bases from V and 1 base from J, leaving 10 bases between. Germline lookup yields CDR1 SGHRS and CDR2 YFSETQ. This CDR3 has 15 residues. The CDR3 DNA follows: TGCGCCAGCAGCTTGGGCGGGTCGTGGAACACTGAAGCTTTCTTT. Amino acid sequence: CASSLGGSWNTEAFF.

This clone came up a few times. J is TRBJ1-2 and V is TRBV18; 8 nucleotides align to TRBD1. The CDR3 loop spans 17 amino acids. The J segment lost 7 bases and the V segment lost 0 bases, leaving 13 bases of the junction unmatched. The germline gives CDR1 KGHSH, CDR2 LQKENI. The CDR3: CASSPPVRGPFTGGYTF. CDR3 nucleotides: TGTGCCAGCTCACCACCTGTCAGGGGGCCTTTTACTGGTGGCTACACCTTC.

Comment on this clone: Other DNA sequences in this sample translate to the same CDR3. This sequence joins TRBV5-1 and TRBJ2-1; no firm D call. CDR1 is SGHRS and CDR2 is YFSETQ in the germline V gene. Between the trimmed V and J ends, which lost 1 base and 0 bases, there was a span of 5 bases. The CDR3 runs to 14 residues. CDR3 DNA sequence: TGCGCCAGCAGCTTGCCGAGCTCCTACAATGAGCAGTTCTTC. Protein product: CASSLPSSYNEQFF.

The chain carries TRBV7-8 and TRBJ1-2; D remains ambiguous. Trimming pared 3 bases from V and 1 base from J, leaving 21 bases between. Germline-derived CDR1 and CDR2 are SGHVS and FQNEAQ. CDR3 length equals 18 residues. CDR3 residues: CASSFRPSPRPVNYGYTF. For the CDR3, the DNA is TGTGCCAGCAGCTTCCGGCCGAGTCCCCGGCCGGTTAACTATGGCTACACCTTC. The complete variable domain, with remaining parts taken from reference TRBV7-8 and TRBJ1-2, reads GAGVSQSPRYKVAKRGQDVALRCDPISGHVSLFWYQQALGQGPEFLTYFQNEAQLDKSGLPSDRFFAERPEGSVSTLKIQRTQQEDSAVYLCASSFRPSPRPVNYGYTFGSGTRLTVV.

CDR3 nucleotides: TGTGCCAGCAGCCAAGAGCCGCAGGGGGTTCAGCCCCAGCATTTT. This encodes CASSQEPQGVQPQHF. This chain links TRBV4-2 with TRBJ1-5; 7 nucleotides line up with TRBD1. Germline CDR1 LGHNA, CDR2 YNFKEQ. The CDR3 is 15 amino acids. The ends lost 0 bases at V and 6 bases at J; junction bases unmatched: 5.

As DNA, the CDR3 is TGTGCCAGCAGTCTGACGGGATCCTATGGCTACACCTTC. This encodes CASSLTGSYGYTF. This chain connects TRBV2 to TRBJ1-2, with D hard to call. V lost 5 bases to trimming and J lost 4 bases, with 11 bases between them. From germline, CDR1 is SNHLY and CDR2 FYNNEI. The CDR3 runs to 13 residues.

The chain employs TRBV29-1 and TRBJ2-5, with 14 positions matching TRBD2. CDR3 length: 17 amino acids. Germline loops: CDR1 SQVTM, CDR2 ANQGSEA. With V trimmed by 6 bases and J by 4 bases, 13 bases remained unmatched. The CDR3 loop is CSVEGLAGAAVLETQYF. The CDR3 DNA is TGCAGCGTAGAGGGACTAGCGGGAGCGGCCGTACTAGAGACCCAGTACTTC.

J is TRBJ2-7 and V is TRBV5-1; 13 nucleotides align to TRBD2. V lost 4 bases, J lost 3 bases, and 13 bases stayed unmatched. CDR3 size: 18 residues. Germline V lookup: CDR1 SGHRS, CDR2 YFSETQ. In nucleotides, the CDR3 is TGCGCCAGCAGCGTCCGGACTAGCGGGAGTTCCCCTGGCTACGAGCAGTACTTC. Its protein is CASSVRTSGSSPGYEQYF.

This clone was observed a few times. The chain joins TRBV5-3 to TRBJ2-7; tentatively, D is TRBD2 (6 bases). TRBV5-3 is an open reading frame, and its role is uncertain. Trimming took off 1 base at V and 3 bases at J, with 14 bases between the two ends. The CDR3 loop spans 15 amino acids. The CDR3, as DNA: TGTGCCAGAAGCTTGTTGGGCGGGATCCACTACGAGCAGTACTTC. It yields the protein CARSLLGGIHYEQYF.

The chain uses TRBV7-2 and TRBJ2-1, with 9 bases aligning to TRBD2. CDR1 and CDR2 (germline): SGHTA, FQGNSA. This CDR3 has 14 amino acids. The trim removed 7 bases at V and 7 bases at J, leaving 8 bases unmatched. This chain's CDR3 is CASTQRLAANEQFF. DNA for the CDR3: TGTGCCAGCACCCAACGACTAGCGGCTAATGAGCAGTTCTTC.